The present T cell receptor (beta chain) was sequenced within a study of blood T cell repertoires in COVID-19. Study overall: The analysed material was cDNA or gDNA that came from T cells, B-cell-depleted T cells, or PBMCs.

Produced via immunoSEQ multiplex PCR; TCRdb's table is partial and in-frame only. Among about 320,000 clones listed, more than 90% were seen once. V lost 4 bases to trimming and J lost 2 bases, with 19 bases between them. CDR3 length: 17 residues. The germline V gene encodes CDR1 SGHNT and CDR2 YYREEE (reference sequence). A COVID-19 case had been met by exposed participants during the 2 weeks before study entry. The TCR originated in a woman in her thirties who had been exposed to COVID-19. The sample was PBMCs or T cells enriched from blood (not recorded which). The V gene is TRBV5-4, the J gene TRBJ1-3; possibly TRBD1 for D (6 bases). CDR3 sequence reads: CASSPRGGRFPGNTIYF. The CDR3 nucleotides read TGTGCCAGCAGCCCCCGTGGGGGCCGTTTTCCTGGAAACACCATATATTTT. Full variable domain (missing parts from reference TRBV5-4 and TRBJ1-3): ETGVTQSPTHLIKTRGQQVTLRCSSQSGHNTVSWYQQALGQGPQFIFQYYREEENGRGNFPPRFSGLQFPNYSSELNVNALELDDSALYLCASSPRGGRFPGNTIYFGEGSWLTVV.